This TCR beta chain was obtained from a study of identical twins. Study results and caveats: Sharing of beta out-of-frame sequences by twins showed a weaker excess.

This clonotype was seen more than once but under ten times. What it binds is unknown. With 8 bases clipped from V and 9 bases from J, the junction kept 6 bases outside the gene matches. Germline V gives CDR1 ENHRY, CDR2 SYGVKD. The CDR3 has 11 residues. Template switching added a universal primer site; cDNA carried unique molecular identifiers. From the 5' RACE reads, TCRdb called clonotypes with MiXCR, one entry per CDR3 protein. The sample consists of fewer than 900,000 distinct CDR3 sequences, about 20% of them appearing once. Only healthy Caucasians were included as donors. This sample also appeared in a second study, on T cells expressing NK-cell markers.

This TCR was recovered from a young woman in good health. This sequence joins TRBV10-3 and TRBJ1-1, with TRBD1 matching over 7 bases. The specimen was PBMCs. CDR3 loop: CAILRDSKAFF. In nucleotides, the CDR3 is TGTGCCATCCTCCGGGACAGCAAAGCTTTCTTT.